These 10 T cell receptor beta chains originate from one sample sequenced in a study of blood T cell repertoires in COVID-19. The data were produced by immunoSEQ multiplex PCR, yet TCRdb's version contains in-frame clones alone and is incomplete. The top ten hold about 5% of the sample, which has roughly 330,000 clones, 80% to 90% seen once. Sequenced input: PBMCs or T cells enriched from blood (not recorded which). The source is a man aged 25 to 40 who had recovered from COVID-19.

J is TRBJ2-2 and V is TRBV13; TRBD2 aligns across 7 bases. J lost 6 bases, V lost 5 bases, and 12 bases had no gene match. CDR3 length equals 16 residues. Per germline, CDR1 PRHDT and CDR2 FYEKMQ (reference sequence). The DNA for the CDR3 is TGTGCCAGCAGCCCCGCAGGTAGCGGGTCAGCCGGGGAGCTGTTTTTT. Amino acid sequence: CASSPAGSGSAGELFF.

The chain employs TRBV29-1 and TRBJ1-1, with 10 nucleotides matching TRBD1. Germline V gives CDR1 SQVTM, CDR2 ANQGSEA. The V gene end was trimmed by 6 bases and the J gene end by 1 base; junction bases not matched to a gene: 11. The CDR3 sequence is 16 residues long. CDR3 bases: TGCAGCGTCCTTGGGACAGGGGCATTTCGGAACACTGAAGCTTTCTTT. Translation: CSVLGTGAFRNTEAFF.

This sequence joins TRBV5-1 and TRBJ1-4, with 7 bases aligning to TRBD1. CDR3 length: 15 amino acids. Per the germline V gene, CDR1 is SGHRS and CDR2 is YFSETQ. The ends lost 4 bases at V and 5 bases at J; junction bases unmatched: 8. The CDR3: CASSRQGGLNEKLFF. The DNA for the CDR3 is TGCGCCAGCAGCCGGCAGGGGGGCCTAAATGAAAAACTGTTTTTT.

The chain couples TRBV25-1 to TRBJ2-1; TRBD2 aligns across 8 bases. The CDR3 runs 13 residues. V was pared by 5 bases and J by 4 bases, with 1 base of the junction left unmatched. Germline lookup yields CDR1 MGHDK and CDR2 SYGVNS. Here the CDR3 reads CASSREGYNEQFF. The CDR3 DNA reads TGTGCCAGCAGTCGGGAGGGGTACAATGAGCAGTTCTTC.

The chain has TRBV9 and TRBJ2-7; D call uncertain. V lost 0 bases, J lost 3 bases, and 13 bases lay in between. CDR1 and CDR2 from the germline V gene are SGDLS and YYNGEE. The length of the CDR3 is 15 residues. CDR3 sequence: CASSVASGPGYEQYF. CDR3 DNA sequence: TGTGCCAGCAGCGTAGCTTCGGGTCCTGGCTACGAGCAGTACTTC.

This chain connects TRBV29-1 to TRBJ1-1; D unresolved. V dropped 7 bases and J dropped 6 bases, with 15 bases sitting between them. The CDR3 has 12 residues. Per the germline V gene, CDR1 is SQVTM and CDR2 is ANQGSEA. The CDR3 loop reads CSAREGMAEAFF. The CDR3 nucleotides are TGCAGCGCCCGAGAGGGTATGGCTGAAGCTTTCTTT.

The sample holds one count of this clone. The genes are TRBV2 and TRBJ2-1; 7 bases fit TRBD2. The trim removed 1 base at V and 9 bases at J, leaving 6 bases unmatched. The CDR3 is 14 amino acids. Germline assignment: CDR1 SNHLY and CDR2 FYNNEI. The CDR3 DNA sequence: TGTGCCAGCAGTGAAGGCGGACTAGTGGGTGAGCAGTTCTTC. Protein: CASSEGGLVGEQFF. Based on the CDR3 plus reference TRBV2 and TRBJ2-1, the full variable domain is EPEVTQTPSHQVTQMGQEVILRCVPISNHLYFYWYRQILGQKVEFLVSFYNNEISEKSEIFDDQFSVERPDGSNFTLKIRSTKLEDSAMYFCASSEGGLVGEQFFGPGTRLTVL.

This chain joins TRBV5-1 and TRBJ2-6; 9 bases align to TRBD1. J gave up 1 base and V 7 bases, and 3 bases lay outside the gene matches. CDR3 length: 15 amino acids. Germline V gene lookup returns CDR1 SGHRS and CDR2 YFSETQ. CDR3 residues: CASGQGHSGANVLTF. The CDR3 DNA is TGCGCCAGCGGACAGGGGCATTCTGGGGCCAACGTCCTGACTTTC.

The chain joins TRBV28 to TRBJ1-3; TRBD1 agrees at 8 bases. The V gene end was trimmed by 0 bases and the J gene end by 8 bases; junction bases not matched to a gene: 3. The germline V gene encodes CDR1 MDHEN and CDR2 SYDVKM. The CDR3 contains 14 residues. The CDR3 region is CASSLWDRDDTIYF. The DNA of the CDR3 is TGTGCCAGCAGTTTATGGGACAGGGATGACACCATATATTTT.

The CDR3 nucleotides are TGTGCCAGCAGCCTCCTAGGCAATGAGCAGTTCTTC. Amino acid sequence: CASSLLGNEQFF. This chain links TRBV9 with TRBJ2-1; D gene unclear. The CDR3 is 12 residues long. V lost 4 bases, J lost 6 bases, and 8 bases lay in between. The germline CDR1 and CDR2 sequences are SGDLS and YYNGEE.